The T cell receptor beta chain described here comes from a study of regulatory T cells in long-lasting Graves disease. Time point defined: newly diagnosed GD, antithyroid drugs for less than 3 months. From PBMCs, RNA was extracted and then used to make the TCR library. Researchers made TCR beta libraries by using iRepertoire HTBI primers and running Arm-PCR on CDR3 regions. TCRdb re-called the multiplex PCR reads with MiXCR, one entry per CDR3 protein. The data hold roughly 510,000 distinct CDR3 sequences, with 15% to 20% observed a single time. V was cut by 4 bases and J by 2 bases, with 15 bases left in between. The CDR3 is made up of 16 amino acids. The germline CDR1 and CDR2 sequences are LNHNV and YYDKDF (reference sequence). This clonotype was counted ten times or more. Its antigen is still unknown. Study-level results: Sample size was small, which may have lowered accuracy.

This sample was shared with a second study, whose subject was T cells in Graves' hyperthyroidism and ophthalmopathy. That paper states: The TCR CDR3 was amplified in a first-round RT-PCR using the HTBI primer set.

The sequencing here drew on peripheral blood mononuclear cells (PBMCs), taken at new diagnosis, from a patient treated with antithyroid drugs. The chain combines TRBV15 with TRBJ2-1; the D gene is possibly TRBD1 (6 bases). This receptor was taken from a young man with Graves disease. CDR3 DNA: TGTGCCACCAGCATCGACAGGACACCTGCCTACAATGAGCAGTTCTTC. Its translation is CATSIDRTPAYNEQFF.